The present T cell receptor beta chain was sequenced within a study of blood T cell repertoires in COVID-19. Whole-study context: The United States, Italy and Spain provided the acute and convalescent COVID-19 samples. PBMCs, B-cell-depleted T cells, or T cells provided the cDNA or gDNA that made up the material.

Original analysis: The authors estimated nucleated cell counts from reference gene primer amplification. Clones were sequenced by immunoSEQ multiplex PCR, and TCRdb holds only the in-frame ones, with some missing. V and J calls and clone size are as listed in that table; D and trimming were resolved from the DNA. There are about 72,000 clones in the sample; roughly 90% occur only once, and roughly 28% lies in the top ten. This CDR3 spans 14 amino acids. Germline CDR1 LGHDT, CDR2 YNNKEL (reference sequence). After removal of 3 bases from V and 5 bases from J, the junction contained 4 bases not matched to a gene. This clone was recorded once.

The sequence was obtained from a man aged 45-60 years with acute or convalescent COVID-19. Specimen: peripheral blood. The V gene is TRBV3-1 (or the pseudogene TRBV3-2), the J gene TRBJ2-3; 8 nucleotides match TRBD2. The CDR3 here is CASSQRAGEDTQYF. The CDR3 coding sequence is TGTGCCAGCAGCCAGCGAGCGGGGGAAGATACGCAGTATTTT.